These 14 T cell receptor beta chains came from one sample sequenced in a study of early T cells in non-severe SARS-CoV-2 infection. TCRdb redid the calling of the 5' RACE reads with MiXCR, one entry per CDR3 protein. This table has some 98,000 distinct CDR3 sequences, approximately 16% appearing once. The material sequenced was whole blood. These receptors were collected from an adult who was a healthcare worker with PCR-confirmed SARS-CoV-2 infection or an uninfected control (not recorded which).

The V gene is TRBV7-9, the J gene TRBJ1-4; no definite D call. Germline assignment: CDR1 SEHNR and CDR2 FQNEAQ (reference sequence). Between the trimmed V and J ends, which lost 6 bases and 8 bases, there was a span of 25 bases. The CDR3 length is 17 residues. The CDR3 DNA follows: TGTGCCAGCAGAAAAGCGAGAGTCGGGCGTACTGGGGAAAAACTGTTTTTT. It codes for CASRKARVGRTGEKLFF.

V usage is TRBV3-1 and J usage is TRBJ2-2; TRBD2 agrees at 9 bases. Germline V gene data show CDR1 as LGHDT and CDR2 as YNNKEL (reference sequence). This CDR3 comprises 18 residues. V was clipped by 1 base and J by 1 base; unmatched bases: 7. The CDR3 coding sequence is TGTGCCAGCAGCCAAGTTGCGGGGGGGCCTATGAACACCGGGGAGCTGTTTTTT. This translates into CASSQVAGGPMNTGELFF.

This clonotype was counted many times. CDR3 protein: CASSPADTYGYTF. The CDR3 region has the DNA TGTGCCAGCTCACCTGCGGACACCTATGGCTACACCTTC. V and J are TRBV18 and TRBJ1-2, with D possibly being TRBD1 (5 bases). This CDR3 is built from 13 residues. V shed 3 bases and J shed 4 bases, with 9 bases lying between them. Germline V gene data show CDR1 as KGHSH and CDR2 as LQKENI.

This clonotype was seen a handful of times. The rearrangement links TRBV27 to TRBJ2-1; no firm D call. V was trimmed by 7 bases and J by 9 bases, leaving 25 bases between them. The CDR3 loop spans 16 amino acids. Germline V gives CDR1 MNHEY, CDR2 SMNVEV (reference sequence). The DNA of the CDR3 is TGTGCCAGCATCCCCTTTTCGAGTAACTGGCAGAGTGAGCAGTTCTTC. Residues: CASIPFSSNWQSEQFF.

The rearrangement uses TRBV25-1 and TRBJ2-3, with D unclear. The length of the CDR3 is 16 residues. V was cut by 6 bases and J by 2 bases, with 18 bases left in between. Germline CDR1 reads MGHDK; CDR2 reads SYGVNS. The CDR3 coding sequence is TGTGCCAGCAGCCCCGGTCGCGTCAGGCTCACAGATACGCAGTATTTT. Encoded protein: CASSPGRVRLTDTQYF.

The chain carries TRBV20-1 and TRBJ1-2; D is perhaps TRBD1 (6 bases). Germline CDR1 is DFQATT and CDR2 is SNEGSKA (reference sequence). This CDR3 contains 13 residues. V was clipped by 8 bases and J by 7 bases, with 20 bases between them. CDR3 DNA sequence: TGCAGTTGTCCCAGGACAGAAAGTTTTGGCTACACCTTC. Protein product: CSCPRTESFGYTF.

The genes are TRBV28 and TRBJ1-6; D might be TRBD1 (5 bases). The germline gives CDR1 MDHEN, CDR2 SYDVKM. Trimming shortened V by 7 bases and J by 3 bases, and 13 bases separated the two germline ends. The CDR3 has 15 amino acids. The CDR3 here is CASTGRRDYNSPLHF. CDR3 coding DNA: TGTGCCAGCACGGGACGGAGGGACTATAATTCACCCCTCCACTTT.

The J gene is TRBJ1-2, the V gene TRBV7-8; D unclear. Trimming shortened V by 0 bases and J by 8 bases, and 13 bases separated the two germline ends. This CDR3 is built from 14 residues. Germline loops: CDR1 SGHVS, CDR2 FQNEAQ. CDR3 sequence: CASSLAEGEVGYTF. The CDR3 DNA is TGTGCCAGCAGCTTAGCGGAGGGCGAAGTCGGCTACACCTTC. Drawing the rest from reference TRBV7-8 and TRBJ1-2, the complete variable domain is GAGVSQSPRYKVAKRGQDVALRCDPISGHVSLFWYQQALGQGPEFLTYFQNEAQLDKSGLPSDRFFAERPEGSVSTLKIQRTQQEDSAVYLCASSLAEGEVGYTFGSGTRLTVV.

This sequence joins TRBV3-1 and TRBJ2-7; 9 nucleotides align to TRBD2. This CDR3 region has 17 residues. With 0 bases clipped from V and 6 bases from J, the junction kept 12 bases outside the gene matches. Per germline, CDR1 LGHDT and CDR2 YNNKEL (reference sequence). CDR3 nucleotides: TGTGCCAGCAGCCAAGAGAGGCTAGCGGGGTCTGATAGCGAGCAGTACTTC. Its protein product is CASSQERLAGSDSEQYF.

This clonotype was found a few times. This chain uses TRBV3-1 with TRBJ2-3; no definite D call. Germline V gene lookup returns CDR1 LGHDT and CDR2 YNNKEL (reference sequence). V lost 2 bases and J 4 bases, leaving 7 bases between the germline ends. The CDR3 is made up of 13 amino acids. DNA for the CDR3: TGTGCCAGCAGCCAAAGCCCCGCAGATACGCAGTATTTT. Protein product: CASSQSPADTQYF.

The gene calls are TRBV19 and TRBJ1-2, with D perhaps TRBD1 (6 bases). Trimming removed 7 bases at V and 4 bases at J, with 16 bases between. Germline loops: CDR1 LNHDA, CDR2 SQIVND (reference sequence). The CDR3 has 14 residues. The chain's CDR3 is CASTAGWTAYGYTF. The CDR3 DNA follows: TGTGCCAGTACCGCAGGGTGGACAGCCTATGGCTACACCTTC.

The V and J genes are TRBV29-1 and TRBJ2-1, with a weak D call TRBD2 (5 bases). Trimming pared 3 bases from V and 6 bases from J, leaving 18 bases between. The V gene's germline CDR1 is SQVTM and CDR2 ANQGSEA. This CDR3 has 15 amino acids. The CDR3 DNA sequence: TGCAGCGTTGAGGGTCTAGCTGTTTTCATCAATGAGCAGTTCTTC. Its translation: CSVEGLAVFINEQFF.

This chain joins TRBV20-1 and TRBJ1-4; D ambiguous. The germline gives CDR1 DFQATT, CDR2 SNEGSKA (reference sequence). The CDR3 runs 12 residues. V was shortened by 8 bases and J by 2 bases, with 9 bases between the two germline ends. CDR3: CSLKMTNEKLFF. In DNA, the CDR3 is TGCAGTCTAAAGATGACTAATGAAAAACTGTTTTTT.

The CDR3 DNA follows: TGTGCCAGCAGGAAGGGACAGCACTACGAGCAGTACTTC. It encodes CASRKGQHYEQYF. V usage is TRBV25-1 and J usage is TRBJ2-7; TRBD1 aligns across 7 bases. V was clipped by 6 bases and J by 3 bases; unmatched bases: 5. Germline values: CDR1 MGHDK, CDR2 SYGVNS. The CDR3 spans 13 residues.